The 26 T cell receptor beta chains in this list originate from one sample, sequenced in a study of T cell responses to AZD1222 COVID-19 vaccine. The protocol was immunoSEQ multiplex PCR, while the TCRdb copy is restricted to in-frame clones and leaves out a portion. The table has 70,000 to 100,000 clones, 80% to 95% seen once. The sample here was peripheral blood, taken 28 days after the second AZD1222 dose. All receptors come from an adult who received the AZD1222 COVID-19 vaccine.

The V call is TRBV6-2 or TRBV6-3, the J call TRBJ2-2; tentative D call: TRBD2 (5 bases). Trimming took 6 bases from V and 4 from J, leaving 15 bases between them. Germline-derived CDR1 and CDR2 are MNHEY and SVGEGT. The CDR3 extends over 15 amino acids. The CDR3: CASSLTRFPTGELFF. The DNA of the CDR3 is TGTGCCAGCAGCCTTACTAGATTTCCCACCGGGGAGCTGTTTTTT.

This chain connects TRBV3-1 (or the pseudogene TRBV3-2) to TRBJ1-4; 9 bases agree with TRBD1. Trimming removed 4 bases from V and 6 bases from J; junction bases left unmatched: 3. Germline V gene data show CDR1 as LGHDT and CDR2 as YNNKEL (reference sequence). The CDR3 totals 14 residues. The CDR3 here is CASSLRDRDEKLFF. The DNA of the CDR3 is TGTGCCAGCAGCCTTAGGGACAGGGATGAAAAACTGTTTTTT.

The rearrangement uses TRBV5-1 and TRBJ2-7, with D unclear. This CDR3 has 13 amino acids. The germline gives CDR1 SGHRS, CDR2 YFSETQ. The ends were cut back, 4 bases at V and 3 bases at J, with 11 bases in the middle. The CDR3 nucleotides are TGCGCCAGCAGCGTTATGCCTGACTACGAGCAGTACTTC. Its translation is CASSVMPDYEQYF.

This clone is a singleton in its sample. This chain uses TRBV30 with TRBJ1-2; 7 bases agree with TRBD1. Trimming cost V 1 base and J 8 bases; bases outside gene matches: 13. This CDR3 has 15 residues. Germline lookup yields CDR1 GTSNPN and CDR2 SVGIG (reference sequence). Written as DNA, the CDR3 is TGTGCCTGGAGTGCTATGACAGGGTCGGCCCGAGGCTACACCTTC. Amino acid sequence: CAWSAMTGSARGYTF.

In its sample, this clone was seen once. The chain recombines TRBV6-1 with TRBJ1-2, with D unresolved. Germline CDR1 reads MNHNS; CDR2 reads SASEGT. The CDR3 is made up of 14 amino acids. The V end was cut by 0 bases, the J end by 7 bases, with 12 bases between. The CDR3 protein is CASSEAVGLSGYTF. The CDR3 nucleotides read TGTGCCAGCAGTGAAGCGGTAGGGTTGAGTGGCTACACCTTC.

V gene TRBV20-1 combines with J gene TRBJ2-7; TRBD2 matches 11 bases. Germline V CDR1 and CDR2: DFQATT, SNEGSKA (reference sequence). The V segment lost 3 bases and the J segment 0 bases; nucleotides outside the gene matches: 4. This CDR3 has 15 amino acids. The CDR3 is CSASTSGGSSYEQYF. The DNA for the CDR3 is TGCAGTGCTAGTACTAGCGGGGGAAGCTCCTACGAGCAGTACTTC.

The rearrangement uses TRBV7-2 and TRBJ2-5; TRBD1 might be the D (6 bases). Germline V lookup: CDR1 SGHTA, CDR2 FQGNSA. This CDR3 comprises 16 residues. Trimming stripped 4 bases from V and 3 bases from J, with 18 bases between. In DNA, the CDR3 is TGTGCCAGCAGCTATTCAACAGGGAAAGGAGAAGAGACCCAGTACTTC. This translates into CASSYSTGKGEETQYF. Combining the CDR3 with reference TRBV7-2 and TRBJ2-5 gives the whole variable domain GAGVSQSPSNKVTEKGKDVELRCDPISGHTALYWYRQSLGQGLEFLIYFQGNSAPDKSGLPSDRFSAERTGGSVSTLTIQRTQQEDSAVYLCASSYSTGKGEETQYFGPGTRLLVL.

The chain recombines TRBV5-6 with TRBJ2-7, with a possible D match to TRBD1 (6 bases). V lost 3 bases, J lost 0 bases, and 22 bases lay in between. Germline CDR1 reads SGHDT; CDR2 reads YYEEEE. This CDR3 has 18 residues. Written as DNA, the CDR3 is TGTGCCAGCAGCTCGATATACGCCGGACAGCCCTCCTCCTACGAGCAGTACTTC. Residues: CASSSIYAGQPSSYEQYF. Using reference TRBV5-6 and TRBJ2-7 for the parts outside the CDR3, the full variable domain is DAGVTQSPTHLIKTRGQQVTLRCSPKSGHDTVSWYQQALGQGPQFIFQYYEEEERQRGNFPDRFSGHQFPNYSSELNVNALLLGDSALYLCASSSIYAGQPSSYEQYFGPGTRLTVT.

CDR3 loop: CASSVGYYGYTF. Here the CDR3 DNA reads TGTGCCAGCAGCGTGGGTTACTATGGCTACACCTTC. The chain has TRBV9 and TRBJ1-2; D uncertain. Germline V gives CDR1 SGDLS, CDR2 YYNGEE. The germline V and J ends were trimmed by 2 bases and 3 bases, with 5 bases remaining between them. This CDR3 comprises 12 residues.

The chain has TRBV7-2 and TRBJ1-5; 7 bases fit TRBD1. The germline V gene has CDR1 SGHTA and CDR2 FQGNSA. With 5 bases clipped from V and 3 bases from J, the junction kept 7 bases outside the gene matches. This CDR3 is built from 15 residues. CDR3 protein: CASSIQGSANQPQHF. The CDR3 DNA is TGTGCCAGCAGCATACAGGGGAGCGCCAATCAGCCCCAGCATTTT.

The rearrangement links TRBV4-1 to TRBJ1-4, with 9 bases that match TRBD1. The CDR3 has 14 residues. The V segment lost 4 bases and the J segment 8 bases; nucleotides outside the gene matches: 5. Germline V gene data show CDR1 as MGHRA and CDR2 as YSYEKL. The CDR3 DNA reads TGCGCCAGCAGCCGGACAGGGGAAGGCGAAAAACTGTTTTTT. Its translation: CASSRTGEGEKLFF.

The chain employs TRBV14 and TRBJ2-3; 10 bases agree with TRBD2. The J segment lost 2 bases and the V segment lost 3 bases, leaving 5 bases of the junction unmatched. This CDR3 has 16 amino acids. Germline values: CDR1 SGHDN, CDR2 FVKESK. The CDR3 region is CASSQPGLAFTDTQYF. The CDR3 DNA reads as TGTGCCAGCAGCCAGCCGGGACTAGCGTTCACAGATACGCAGTATTTT.

The chain couples TRBV29-1 to TRBJ2-3; D is possibly TRBD1 (5 bases). The germline V and J ends were trimmed by 7 bases and 2 bases, with 13 bases remaining between them. This CDR3 is built from 13 residues. Per germline, CDR1 SQVTM and CDR2 ANQGSEA. This chain's CDR3 is CSALTAPTDTQYF. CDR3 nucleotide sequence: TGCAGCGCCCTGACAGCCCCCACAGATACGCAGTATTTT.

The chain combines TRBV18 with TRBJ1-5; D gene ambiguous. Trimming took off 2 bases at V and 0 bases at J, with 8 bases between the two ends. The germline V gene has CDR1 KGHSH and CDR2 LQKENI. The CDR3 runs 15 residues. CDR3 coding DNA: TGTGCCAGCTCACCAACCAGCAATAGCAATCAGCCCCAGCATTTT. This gives the protein CASSPTSNSNQPQHF. The full variable domain, rest sourced from reference TRBV18 and TRBJ1-5, is NAGVMQNPRHLVRRRGQEARLRCSPMKGHSHVYWYRQLPEEGLKFMVYLQKENIIDESGMPKERFSAEFPKEGPSILRIQQVVRGDSAAYFCASSPTSNSNQPQHFGDGTRLSIL.

This chain links TRBV5-1 with TRBJ2-1; 9 nucleotides align to TRBD1. The CDR3 is 21 amino acids. Trimming removed 1 base from V and 4 bases from J; junction bases left unmatched: 21. Germline-derived CDR1 and CDR2 are SGHRS and YFSETQ. This CDR3 is CASSLTPGPGAGTGIYNEQFF. CDR3 in DNA: TGCGCCAGCAGCTTGACCCCGGGGCCCGGCGCCGGGACAGGGATATACAATGAGCAGTTCTTC. The whole variable domain, remainder taken from reference TRBV5-1 and TRBJ2-1, is KAGVTQTPRYLIKTRGQQVTLSCSPISGHRSVSWYQQTPGQGLQFLFEYFSETQRNKGNFPGRFSGRQFSNSRSEMNVSTLELGDSALYLCASSLTPGPGAGTGIYNEQFFGPGTRLTVL.

V gene TRBV6-6 combines with J gene TRBJ1-5; D might be TRBD1 (5 bases). Germline V gives CDR1 MNHNY, CDR2 SVGAGI (reference sequence). The V and J ends lost 5 bases and 3 bases respectively, with 14 bases between them. The CDR3 length is 15 residues. The CDR3 nucleotides are TGTGCCAGCAGTGACAGCGCCCTTTTCAATCAGCCCCAGCATTTT. This encodes CASSDSALFNQPQHF.

The V and J genes are TRBV12-3 or TRBV12-4 and TRBJ1-1, with 7 bases matching TRBD1. The CDR3 length is 13 residues. V lost 6 bases, J lost 8 bases, and 9 bases stayed unmatched. The CDR3 bases are TGTGCCAGCAGCTGGGACAGACTGAACGAAGCTTTCTTT. This encodes CASSWDRLNEAFF.

This rearrangement joins TRBV18 to TRBJ1-2, with no clear D. From germline, CDR1 is KGHSH and CDR2 LQKENI. Trimming removed 0 bases from V and 3 bases from J, with 11 bases in between. This CDR3 is built from 15 residues. This CDR3 is CASSPPDSDYYGYTF. CDR3 coding DNA: TGTGCCAGCTCACCACCGGACTCCGACTACTATGGCTACACCTTC.

V is TRBV6-1 and J is TRBJ1-5; D unresolved. The germline gives CDR1 MNHNS, CDR2 SASEGT. This CDR3 spans 13 amino acids. V lost 1 base to trimming and J lost 9 bases, with 10 bases between them. The CDR3 DNA sequence: TGTGCCAGCAGTGAAGAAATGCTCCGGCCCCAGCATTTT. It translates to CASSEEMLRPQHF.

This chain joins TRBV5-5 and TRBJ1-2; 7 positions match TRBD1. The germline CDR1 and CDR2 sequences are SGHKS and YYEKEE (reference sequence). There are 15 residues in the CDR3. Losses at the gene ends were 4 bases for V and 4 bases for J; bases not matched to a gene: 10. CDR3 protein: CASSTQTGSFYGYTF. DNA for the CDR3: TGTGCCAGCAGCACCCAGACAGGGTCCTTCTATGGCTACACCTTC.

The chain couples TRBV5-1 to TRBJ2-1, with TRBD1 as a possible D gene (6 bases). The CDR3 sequence is 14 residues long. The V end was cut by 5 bases, the J end by 5 bases, with 14 bases between. Germline V CDR1 and CDR2: SGHRS, YFSETQ. The chain's CDR3 is CASRSNREHNEQFF. Written as DNA, the CDR3 is TGCGCCAGCAGGTCGAACAGGGAACACAATGAGCAGTTCTTC. The complete variable domain, with remaining parts taken from reference TRBV5-1 and TRBJ2-1, reads KAGVTQTPRYLIKTRGQQVTLSCSPISGHRSVSWYQQTPGQGLQFLFEYFSETQRNKGNFPGRFSGRQFSNSRSEMNVSTLELGDSALYLCASRSNREHNEQFFGPGTRLTVL.

The chain carries TRBV10-3 and TRBJ1-5; D unclear. The CDR3 is made up of 18 amino acids. Germline-derived CDR1 and CDR2 are ENHRY and SYGVKD. V lost 6 bases to trimming and J lost 0 bases, with 21 bases between them. CDR3 bases: TGTGCCATCAGCCCCTCGGGTCCGGGCGTGAATAGCAATCAGCCCCAGCATTTT. Amino acids: CAISPSGPGVNSNQPQHF.

This clone has a single count. The rearrangement links TRBV11-2 to TRBJ2-5; no firm D call. In germline, CDR1 is SGHAT, CDR2 FQNNGV. V lost 2 bases, J lost 5 bases, and 9 bases lay in between. The CDR3 consists of 13 residues. Here the CDR3 reads CASSLSLGETQYF. The DNA of the CDR3 is TGTGCCAGCAGCTTATCTTTAGGGGAGACCCAGTACTTC.

Notes on this clone: The sample holds other DNA sequences that translate to the same CDR3. This rearrangement joins TRBV9 to TRBJ2-3, with 10 bases lining up with TRBD1. V gave up 2 bases and J gave up 2 bases; unmatched junction bases: 2. This CDR3 contains 15 residues. Germline V lookup: CDR1 SGDLS, CDR2 YYNGEE. The CDR3 region is CASSVGQGNTDTQYF. The DNA of the CDR3 is TGTGCCAGCAGCGTGGGACAGGGGAACACAGATACGCAGTATTTT.

The CDR3 reads CASSSQGALEQYF. CDR3 bases: TGTGCCAGCTCATCTCAGGGGGCTCTCGAGCAGTACTTC. The rearrangement links TRBV18 to TRBJ2-7; 8 nucleotides align to TRBD1. After removal of 5 bases from V and 6 bases from J, the junction contained 6 bases not matched to a gene. This CDR3 comprises 13 residues. The V gene's germline CDR1 is KGHSH and CDR2 LQKENI.

This clone was seen only once. Relative to the germline gene, one junction end is altered; a read error may explain this. The rearrangement links TRBV6-4 to TRBJ1-5; D is uncertain. From germline, CDR1 is MRHNA and CDR2 SNTAGT. The CDR3 totals 14 residues. Here the CDR3 DNA reads TGTGCCAGCTCACCGGAGATTAGCAATCGGCCCCAGCATTTT. Encoded protein: CASSPEISNRPQHF.